The 6 T cell receptor beta chains below come from one sample, sequenced in a study of control samples from healthy donors and cancer patients. TCRdb's table, derived via immunoSEQ multiplex PCR, lists solely in-frame clones and lacks some. This table has about 120,000 clones, around 88% appearing once. Sample: blood. All receptors come from a man aged 35-49 years in good health.

This rearrangement joins TRBV6-1 to TRBJ2-5; 12 nucleotides line up with TRBD2. The CDR3 runs to 17 residues. Germline V gene sequence: CDR1 MNHNS, CDR2 SASEGT. J lost 4 bases, V lost 2 bases, and 8 bases had no gene match. CDR3 loop: CASSEYYWTSGAETQYF. The CDR3 nucleotides read TGTGCCAGCAGTGAATATTATTGGACTAGCGGGGCAGAGACCCAGTACTTC.

The chain uses TRBV7-9 and TRBJ1-5, with D tentatively TRBD1 (5 bases). The CDR3 length is 16 residues. The V gene's germline CDR1 is SEHNR and CDR2 FQNEAQ (reference sequence). The V end was cut by 4 bases, the J end by 2 bases, with 15 bases between. The CDR3 here is CASSSDSKRGNQPQHF. The CDR3 region has the DNA TGTGCCAGCAGCTCAGACAGCAAAAGGGGCAATCAGCCCCAGCATTTT.

The V call is TRBV27, the J call TRBJ2-7, with 8 bases fitting TRBD1. V lost 2 bases, J lost 0 bases, and 12 bases stayed unmatched. From germline, CDR1 is MNHEY and CDR2 SMNVEV (reference sequence). The CDR3 runs to 18 residues. The CDR3 region has the DNA TGTGCCAGCAGTTTACCGCGGCCGGGACAGGTAAGCTCCTACGAGCAGTACTTC. Translating it yields CASSLPRPGQVSSYEQYF.

The chain has TRBV28 and TRBJ2-7; 9 bases are shared with TRBD2. The germline gives CDR1 MDHEN, CDR2 SYDVKM. V shed 8 bases and J 2 bases; nucleotides not matched to a gene: 13. The CDR3 contains 16 residues. The CDR3 region is CASRPGGGGATYEQYF. The CDR3 bases are TGTGCCAGCCGCCCGGGGGGCGGGGGGGCCACCTACGAGCAGTACTTC.

The J gene is TRBJ1-1, the V gene TRBV5-4; no definite D call. The V gene lost 3 bases and the J gene lost 6 bases, with 12 bases spanning the gap. CDR1 is SGHNT and CDR2 is YYREEE in the germline V gene (reference sequence). The CDR3 is made up of 13 amino acids. The CDR3 loop reads CASSSQARSEAFF. CDR3 in DNA: TGTGCCAGCAGCTCGCAGGCAAGGTCTGAAGCTTTCTTT.

The chain links TRBV6-2 or TRBV6-3 to TRBJ2-7, with D uncertain. V lost 4 bases and J 9 bases, leaving 10 bases between the germline ends. The length of the CDR3 is 11 residues. CDR1 is MNHEY and CDR2 is SVGEGT in the germline V gene. Here the CDR3 reads CASSFRDGQYF. The CDR3 bases are TGTGCCAGCAGTTTCCGAGATGGGCAGTACTTC.